The clone carrying this TCR beta chain appeared a few times. Its antigen is unknown. This sample was included in a study of OX40 agonist ivuxolimab in advanced cancers. Study-wide findings and caveats: Circulating CD4+ and CD8+ T cells showed clonal expansion by week 6 at 0.1 to 3.0 mg/kg.

Germline V gene lookup returns CDR1 SGHRS and CDR2 YFSETQ. The CDR3 length is 12 residues. Trimming cost V 8 bases and J 3 bases, with 12 bases left between them. This table comes from immunoSEQ multiplex PCR, and its TCRdb copy is limited to in-frame clones, with some not included. The table has about 100,000 clones, about 89% seen once. This sequence originates from an adult with an advanced solid tumor such as melanoma, head and neck, liver or kidney cancer. The chain carries TRBV5-1 and TRBJ2-7, with TRBD1 as a possible D gene (6 bases). This specimen was CD4+ or CD8+ T cells sorted from blood, taken in a trial of the OX40 agonist ivuxolimab. The CDR3 DNA is TGCGCCAGTCGGGACAAGTTCTACGAGCAGTACTTC. This codes for CASRDKFYEQYF.